This TCR beta chain was sequenced for a study of T cells expressing NK-cell markers. Study details: Seven sequenced donors out of eight were HCMV-seropositive, one seronegative.

As for this clonotype: The antigen remains unidentified.

Findings of the study overall: Certain NKG2C+ T cell clones were expanded, and their HCMV specificity remained unclear. The study found these clonotypes also leading the CD3+CD56-NKG2C+ fraction in a few donors.

One entry per CDR3 protein, without DNA, is what TCRdb gives after re-calling the 5' RACE reads. The listing contains fewer than 300,000 distinct CDR3 sequences. CDR3 length: 16 residues. Per the germline V gene, CDR1 is SGHTA and CDR2 is FQGTGA. This chain connects TRBV7-3 to TRBJ2-3; the D gene TCRdb calls, TRBD1, cannot be checked with no DNA. The receptor comes from a woman between 18 and 75 years old in good health. The sequencing input was blood T cells: a sorted CD56 or NKG2C T cell subset, CD4+ or CD8+ T cells, or bulk PBMC T cells (not recorded which). CDR3 residues: CASSEGDTGWVDTQYF.